This TCR beta chain was retrieved from a study of cytomegalovirus exposure and HLA in healthy donors. The ends lost 7 bases at V and 3 bases at J; junction bases unmatched: 6. There are 12 residues in the CDR3. CDR1 SQVTM and CDR2 ANQGSEA come from the germline V gene. Amplification used 60 Vbeta primers and 13 Jbeta primers. The table came from immunoSEQ multiplex PCR; TCRdb's copy has only in-frame clones and leaves some out. In the table there are 100,000 to 150,000 clones, roughly 82% of which are singletons. Sequenced sample: PBMCs. This sequence originates from a young woman in good health and CMV-seropositive. The genes are TRBV29-1 and TRBJ2-7; 7 bases line up with TRBD1. CDR3 amino acids: CSAMTGNYEQYF. The CDR3 bases are TGCAGCGCGATGACAGGGAACTACGAGCAGTACTTC.